The 21 T cell receptor beta chains presented below share a single source sample, sequenced in a study of blood T cell repertoires in COVID-19. Clones were sequenced by immunoSEQ multiplex PCR, and TCRdb holds only the in-frame ones, with some missing. Counted here are around 120,000 clones, 86% occurring once; the ten biggest clones make up less than 2.5%. The sequencing sample was made of PBMCs or T cells enriched from blood (not recorded which). These receptors all come from a woman aged 45-65 years who had recovered from COVID-19.

This chain uses TRBV29-1 with TRBJ2-1, with 7 positions matching TRBD2. Germline values: CDR1 SQVTM, CDR2 ANQGSEA. J lost 8 bases, V lost 7 bases, and 14 bases had no gene match. The CDR3 spans 14 residues. The CDR3 here is CSGRRSGVWDEQFF. The CDR3 DNA reads as TGCAGCGGGAGGAGGAGCGGGGTATGGGATGAGCAGTTCTTC.

The chain is built from TRBV9 and TRBJ2-2; 8 positions agree with TRBD1. V gave up 5 bases and J gave up 1 base; unmatched junction bases: 7. The CDR3 consists of 16 residues. Germline loops: CDR1 SGDLS, CDR2 YYNGEE. CDR3 loop: CASSSPGQVNTGELFF. The CDR3 nucleotides are TGTGCCAGCAGTTCCCCGGGACAGGTGAACACCGGGGAGCTGTTTTTT.

The chain combines TRBV12-3 or TRBV12-4 with TRBJ1-3; D not certain. Trimming pared 6 bases from V and 8 bases from J, leaving 11 bases between. The CDR3 consists of 12 residues. The CDR3 nucleotides are TGTGCCAGCAGCAGACCCGGGGACACCATATATTTT. This gives the protein CASSRPGDTIYF.

The gene calls are TRBV6-2 or TRBV6-3 and TRBJ2-4, with 10 bases identical to TRBD1. The germline CDR1 and CDR2 sequences are MNHEY and SVGEGT. CDR3 size: 19 residues. With V trimmed by 6 bases and J by 3 bases, 17 bases remained unmatched. The DNA for the CDR3 is TGTGCCAGCAGCCCCCCCCCAGGGAGACAGGGGGCGTTCAAAAACATTCAGTACTTC. Translating it yields CASSPPPGRQGAFKNIQYF.

This chain joins TRBV29-1 and TRBJ2-7; 7 nucleotides align to TRBD2. The V and J ends lost 6 bases and 6 bases, in that order; junction bases with no gene match: 8. The CDR3 runs to 12 residues. Germline V lookup: CDR1 SQVTM, CDR2 ANQGSEA. CDR3 in amino acids: CSVETSFSEQYF. The CDR3 DNA is TGCAGCGTGGAGACTAGCTTCTCCGAGCAGTACTTC.

The chain couples TRBV27 to TRBJ2-7, with TRBD1 matching over 7 bases. With V trimmed by 4 bases and J by 1 base, 4 bases remained unmatched. The CDR3 consists of 14 residues. Per the germline V gene, CDR1 is MNHEY and CDR2 is SMNVEV (reference sequence). CDR3 loop: CASSYGTASYEQYF. CDR3 sequence (DNA): TGTGCCAGCAGTTATGGGACAGCGTCCTACGAGCAGTACTTC.

The V and J genes are TRBV7-2 and TRBJ2-1; 11 nucleotides align to TRBD2. The germline CDR1 and CDR2 sequences are SGHTA and FQGNSA. The ends lost 4 bases at V and 1 base at J; junction bases unmatched: 6. The CDR3 is 17 amino acids. This chain's CDR3 is CASSWVAGGPSYNEQFF. The CDR3 DNA reads TGTGCCAGCAGCTGGGTAGCGGGGGGGCCGTCCTACAATGAGCAGTTCTTC.

The rearrangement links TRBV7-2 to TRBJ1-1, with TRBD1 identical over 8 bases. Germline loops: CDR1 SGHTA, CDR2 FQGNSA. V lost 4 bases, J lost 4 bases, and 8 bases stayed unmatched. This CDR3 has 15 amino acids. As DNA, the CDR3 is TGTGCCAGCAGCTCAATGCAGGGGGCGCGCACTGAAGCTTTCTTT. Protein: CASSSMQGARTEAFF.

The V gene is TRBV18, the J gene TRBJ2-5; weak D call: TRBD1 (6 bases). Trimming stripped 6 bases from V and 9 bases from J, with 20 bases between. Germline assignment: CDR1 KGHSH and CDR2 LQKENI. The CDR3 loop spans 14 amino acids. The CDR3 nucleotides read TGTGCCAGCTCTCGCGAAGACAGGCTGGGGGCCCAGTACTTC. Amino acid sequence: CASSREDRLGAQYF.

The chain links TRBV27 to TRBJ2-7, with D perhaps matching TRBD2 (5 bases). V was clipped by 5 bases and J by 4 bases, with 18 bases between them. In germline, CDR1 is MNHEY, CDR2 SMNVEV (reference sequence). CDR3 length equals 15 residues. The CDR3 loop is CASSPPSGYGYEQYF. The CDR3 nucleotides are TGTGCCAGCAGTCCCCCATCGGGGTATGGGTACGAGCAGTACTTC.

The V call is TRBV3-1 (or the pseudogene TRBV3-2), the J call TRBJ1-5; D is unresolved. This CDR3 spans 15 amino acids. Germline V gene data show CDR1 as LGHDT and CDR2 as YNNKEL (reference sequence). Trimming took off 4 bases at V and 0 bases at J, with 10 bases between the two ends. CDR3 nucleotides: TGTGCCAGCAGCCCCCTGGGCCATAGCAATCAGCCCCAGCATTTT. Its translation is CASSPLGHSNQPQHF.

In nucleotides, the CDR3 is TGTGCCAGCAATAAGCAAGCTAGCGGGGGGGCCGGGGAGACCCAGTACTTC. Translating it yields CASNKQASGGAGETQYF. The V call is TRBV2, the J call TRBJ2-5; 12 bases align to TRBD2. The trim removed 7 bases at V and 5 bases at J, leaving 14 bases unmatched. The CDR3 totals 17 residues. Germline V gene sequence: CDR1 SNHLY, CDR2 FYNNEI.

V gene TRBV19 combines with J gene TRBJ1-1, with TRBD1 as a possible D gene (5 bases). CDR1 is LNHDA, CDR2 SQIVND, per germline (reference sequence). Between the trimmed V and J ends, which lost 4 bases and 2 bases, there was a span of 14 bases. The CDR3 runs 15 residues. The CDR3 DNA sequence: TGTGCCAGTAGTAGGGGGGAAAGGATTAACACTGAAGCTTTCTTT. It yields the protein CASSRGERINTEAFF.

The DNA for the CDR3 is TGTGCCAGCAGCTTAGTGGCAGGGACTAATGAAAAACTGTTTTTT. This sequence encodes CASSLVAGTNEKLFF. The chain uses TRBV7-9 and TRBJ1-4; maybe TRBD1 (5 bases). V was pared by 1 base and J by 2 bases, with 8 bases between. The CDR3 loop spans 15 amino acids. CDR1 SEHNR and CDR2 FQNEAQ come from the germline V gene (reference sequence). The full variable domain, its missing parts supplied by reference TRBV7-9 and TRBJ1-4, is DTGVSQNPRHKITKRGQNVTFRCDPISEHNRLYWYRQTLGQGPEFLTYFQNEAQLEKSRLLSDRFSAERPKGSFSTLEIQRTEQGDSAMYLCASSLVAGTNEKLFFGSGTQLSVL.

This chain links TRBV6-1 with TRBJ1-2, with a tentative D call TRBD1 (5 bases). V lost 5 bases and J lost 7, with 11 bases in between. The CDR3 has 12 amino acids. The germline gives CDR1 MNHNS, CDR2 SASEGT. The CDR3 nucleotides are TGTGCCAGCAGTCAGGGCGGATCTGGCTACACCTTC. It translates to CASSQGGSGYTF.

The gene calls are TRBV15 and TRBJ2-1; TRBD1 matches at 9 bases. Germline V CDR1 and CDR2: LNHNV, YYDKDF (reference sequence). The CDR3 sequence is 17 residues long. The junction had 5 bases not matched to a gene; V was cut back by 0 bases and J by 2 bases. DNA of the CDR3: TGTGCCACCAGCAGAGATTTGGGACAGGGCACCTACAATGAGCAGTTCTTC. Protein: CATSRDLGQGTYNEQFF.

The gene calls are TRBV11-3 and TRBJ2-7; D perhaps matches TRBD1 (5 bases). V dropped 5 bases and J dropped 7 bases, with 15 bases sitting between them. The CDR3 runs 13 residues. CDR1 is SGHNT and CDR2 is YENEEA in the germline V gene. The DNA for the CDR3 is TGTGCCAGCAGCCGCACCCACAGGTATGAGCAGTACTTC. Protein product: CASSRTHRYEQYF.

The chain has TRBV5-1 and TRBJ1-1; no firm D call. Germline CDR1 and CDR2: SGHRS and YFSETQ. The V gene lost 4 bases and the J gene lost 11 bases, with 12 bases spanning the gap. This CDR3 region has 11 residues. The DNA of the CDR3 is TGCGCCAGCAGCGAGGGAGCAGACGCTTTCTTT. It yields the protein CASSEGADAFF.

Points on this clone: One end of the junction fails to match germline, which may point to a read error. The chain couples TRBV7-9 to TRBJ2-2, with D uncertain. The CDR3 sequence is 14 residues long. Germline V gene data show CDR1 as SEHNR and CDR2 as FQNEAQ (reference sequence). CDR3: CASSLSANSGELFF. The CDR3 DNA follows: TGTGCCAGCAGCTTATCGGCGAACAGCGGGGAGCTGTTTTTT.

The V call is TRBV29-1, the J call TRBJ2-7, with D possibly TRBD1 on 6 matching bases. The CDR3 length is 12 residues. The V end was cut by 0 bases, the J end by 3 bases, with 6 bases between. In germline, CDR1 is SQVTM, CDR2 ANQGSEA. The CDR3 DNA reads TGCAGCGTTGAAGAAGGGGGCTACGAGCAGTACTTC. Protein sequence: CSVEEGGYEQYF.

This chain joins TRBV19 and TRBJ2-5; 10 nucleotides line up with TRBD1. Germline V gene sequence: CDR1 LNHDA, CDR2 SQIVND (reference sequence). The CDR3 is 17 residues long. The ends lost 2 bases at V and 4 bases at J; junction bases unmatched: 10. In DNA, the CDR3 is TGTGCCAGTAGTATATCTACCGGGACAGGGGTAACAGAGACCCAGTACTTC. This encodes CASSISTGTGVTETQYF. Supplemented by reference TRBV19 and TRBJ2-5, the full variable domain reads DGGITQSPKYLFRKEGQNVTLSCEQNLNHDAMYWYRQDPGQGLRLIYYSQIVNDFQKGDIAEGYSVSREKKESFPLTVTSAQKNPTAFYLCASSISTGTGVTETQYFGPGTRLLVL.